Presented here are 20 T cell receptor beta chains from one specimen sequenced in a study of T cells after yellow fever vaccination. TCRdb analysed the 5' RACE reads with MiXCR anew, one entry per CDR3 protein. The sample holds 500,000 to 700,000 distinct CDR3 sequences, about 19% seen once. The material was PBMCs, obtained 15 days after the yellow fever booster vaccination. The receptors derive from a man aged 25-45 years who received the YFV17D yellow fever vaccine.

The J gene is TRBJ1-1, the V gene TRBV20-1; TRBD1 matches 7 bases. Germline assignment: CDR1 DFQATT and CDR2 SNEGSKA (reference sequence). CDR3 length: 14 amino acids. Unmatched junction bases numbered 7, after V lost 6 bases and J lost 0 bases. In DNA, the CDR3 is TGCAGTGCCAGACAGGGTGACATGAACACTGAAGCTTTCTTT. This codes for CSARQGDMNTEAFF.

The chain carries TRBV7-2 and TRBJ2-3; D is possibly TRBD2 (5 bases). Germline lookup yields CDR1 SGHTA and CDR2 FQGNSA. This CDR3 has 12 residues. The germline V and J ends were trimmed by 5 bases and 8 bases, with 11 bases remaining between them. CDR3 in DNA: TGTGCCAGCAGCCGGGGAGCCGGTACGCAGTATTTT. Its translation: CASSRGAGTQYF.

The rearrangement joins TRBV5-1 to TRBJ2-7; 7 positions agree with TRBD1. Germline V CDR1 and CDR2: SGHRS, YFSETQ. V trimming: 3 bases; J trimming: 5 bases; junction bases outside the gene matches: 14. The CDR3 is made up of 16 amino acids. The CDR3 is CASSYIDRAVYNEQYF. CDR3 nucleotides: TGCGCCAGCAGCTATATAGACAGGGCGGTTTACAACGAGCAGTACTTC.

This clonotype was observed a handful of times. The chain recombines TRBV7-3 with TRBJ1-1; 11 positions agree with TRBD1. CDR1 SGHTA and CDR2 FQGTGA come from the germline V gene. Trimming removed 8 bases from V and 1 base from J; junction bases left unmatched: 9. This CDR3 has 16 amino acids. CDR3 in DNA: TGTGCCAGCCACCCCGGACAGGGGGCGCGGAACACTGAAGCTTTCTTT. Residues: CASHPGQGARNTEAFF.

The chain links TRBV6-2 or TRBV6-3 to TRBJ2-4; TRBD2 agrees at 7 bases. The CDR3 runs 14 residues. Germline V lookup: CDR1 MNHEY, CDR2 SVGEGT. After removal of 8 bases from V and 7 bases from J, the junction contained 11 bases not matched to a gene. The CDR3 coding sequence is TGTGCCAGCCTTAGTGGGCGGGAGCGGAACATTCAGTACTTC. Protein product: CASLSGRERNIQYF.

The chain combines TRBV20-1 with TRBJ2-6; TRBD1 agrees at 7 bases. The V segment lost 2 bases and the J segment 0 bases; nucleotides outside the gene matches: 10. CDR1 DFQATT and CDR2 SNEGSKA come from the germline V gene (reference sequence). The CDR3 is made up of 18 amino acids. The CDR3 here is CSARYPGQPLSGANVLTF. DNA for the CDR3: TGCAGTGCTAGATATCCGGGACAGCCTCTCTCTGGGGCCAACGTCCTGACTTTC.

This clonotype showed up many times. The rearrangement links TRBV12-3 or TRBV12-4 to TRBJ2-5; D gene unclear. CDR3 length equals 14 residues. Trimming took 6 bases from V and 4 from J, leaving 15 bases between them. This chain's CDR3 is CASSTGGAAETQYF. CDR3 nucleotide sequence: TGTGCCAGCAGCACCGGTGGAGCCGCAGAGACCCAGTACTTC.

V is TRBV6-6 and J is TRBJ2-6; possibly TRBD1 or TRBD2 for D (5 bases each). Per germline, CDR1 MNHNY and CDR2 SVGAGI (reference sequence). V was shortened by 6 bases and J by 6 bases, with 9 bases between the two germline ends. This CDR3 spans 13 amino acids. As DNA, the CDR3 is TGTGCCAGCAGGGGACGTGAGGCCAACGTCCTGACTTTC. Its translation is CASRGREANVLTF.

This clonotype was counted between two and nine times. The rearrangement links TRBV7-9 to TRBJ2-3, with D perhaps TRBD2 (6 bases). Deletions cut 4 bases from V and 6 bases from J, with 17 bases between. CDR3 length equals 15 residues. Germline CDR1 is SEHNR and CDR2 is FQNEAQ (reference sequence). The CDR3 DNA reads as TGTGCCAGCAGCTCCCGGGGCTTCGGGAGCGATACGCAGTATTTT. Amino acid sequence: CASSSRGFGSDTQYF.

In DNA, the CDR3 is TGTGCCAGCAGTCCCCGGCTGGGGTCTCACAATGAGCAGTTCTTC. Its protein product is CASSPRLGSHNEQFF. The chain links TRBV6-2 or TRBV6-3 to TRBJ2-1, with no clear D. Deletions cut 5 bases from V and 5 bases from J, with 16 bases between. Germline lookup yields CDR1 MNHEY and CDR2 SVGEGT. CDR3 length: 15 residues.

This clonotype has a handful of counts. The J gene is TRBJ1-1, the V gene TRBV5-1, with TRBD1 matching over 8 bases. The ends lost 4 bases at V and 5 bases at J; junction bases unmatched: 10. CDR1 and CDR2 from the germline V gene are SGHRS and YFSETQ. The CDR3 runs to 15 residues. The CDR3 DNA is TGCGCCAGCAGCAATTGGCAGGGGGCTAGGACTGAAGCTTTCTTT. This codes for CASSNWQGARTEAFF. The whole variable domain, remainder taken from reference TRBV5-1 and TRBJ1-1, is KAGVTQTPRYLIKTRGQQVTLSCSPISGHRSVSWYQQTPGQGLQFLFEYFSETQRNKGNFPGRFSGRQFSNSRSEMNVSTLELGDSALYLCASSNWQGARTEAFFGQGTRLTVV.

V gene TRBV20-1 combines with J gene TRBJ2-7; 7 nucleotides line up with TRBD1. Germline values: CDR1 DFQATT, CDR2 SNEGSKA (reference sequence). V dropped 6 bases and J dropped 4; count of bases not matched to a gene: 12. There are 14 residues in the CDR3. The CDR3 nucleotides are TGCAGTGCGAAGACAGGGAATTATTTTTACGAGCAGTACTTC. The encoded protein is CSAKTGNYFYEQYF.

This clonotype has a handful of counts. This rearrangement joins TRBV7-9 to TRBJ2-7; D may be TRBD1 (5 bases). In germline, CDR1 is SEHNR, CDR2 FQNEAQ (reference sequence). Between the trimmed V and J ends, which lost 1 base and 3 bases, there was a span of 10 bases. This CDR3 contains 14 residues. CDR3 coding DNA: TGTGCCAGCAGCTTAGGATGGGGCAACTACGAGCAGTACTTC. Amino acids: CASSLGWGNYEQYF.

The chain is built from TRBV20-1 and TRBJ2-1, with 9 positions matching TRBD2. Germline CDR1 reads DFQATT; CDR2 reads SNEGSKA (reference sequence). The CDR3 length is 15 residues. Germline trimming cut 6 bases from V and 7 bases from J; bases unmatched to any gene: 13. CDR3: CSALGDGTSLNEQFF. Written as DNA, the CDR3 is TGCAGTGCCCTAGGGGACGGGACTAGCTTGAATGAGCAGTTCTTC.

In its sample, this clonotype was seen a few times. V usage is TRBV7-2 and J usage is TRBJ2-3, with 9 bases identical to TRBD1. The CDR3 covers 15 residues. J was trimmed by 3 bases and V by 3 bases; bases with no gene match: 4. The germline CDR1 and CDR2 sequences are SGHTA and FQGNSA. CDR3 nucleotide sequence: TGTGCCAGCAGCTTTTTGGGACAGGGAACAGATACGCAGTATTTT. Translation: CASSFLGQGTDTQYF.

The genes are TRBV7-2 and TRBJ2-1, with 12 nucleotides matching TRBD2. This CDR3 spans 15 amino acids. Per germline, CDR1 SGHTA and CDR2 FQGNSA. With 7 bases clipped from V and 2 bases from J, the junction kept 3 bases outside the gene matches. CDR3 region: CASTLAGGPYNEQFF. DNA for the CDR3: TGTGCCAGCACCCTAGCGGGAGGGCCCTACAATGAGCAGTTCTTC.

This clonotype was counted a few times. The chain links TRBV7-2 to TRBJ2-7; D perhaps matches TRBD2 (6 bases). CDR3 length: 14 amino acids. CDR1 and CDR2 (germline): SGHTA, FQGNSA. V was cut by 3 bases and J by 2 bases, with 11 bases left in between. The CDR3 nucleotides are TGTGCCAGCAGCTTCAGCGGGCCCGCCTACGAGCAGTACTTC. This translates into CASSFSGPAYEQYF.

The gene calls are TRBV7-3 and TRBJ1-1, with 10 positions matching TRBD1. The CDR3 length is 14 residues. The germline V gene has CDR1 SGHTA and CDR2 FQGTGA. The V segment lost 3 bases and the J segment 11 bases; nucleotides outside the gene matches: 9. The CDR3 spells CASSLTGGDGMAFF. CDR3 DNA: TGTGCCAGCAGCTTGACAGGGGGCGATGGGATGGCTTTCTTT.

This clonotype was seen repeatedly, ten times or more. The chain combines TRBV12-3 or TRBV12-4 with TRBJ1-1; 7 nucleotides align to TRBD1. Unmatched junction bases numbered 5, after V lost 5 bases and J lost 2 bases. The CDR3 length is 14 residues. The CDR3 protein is CASSTRTGNTEAFF. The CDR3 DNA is TGTGCCAGCAGTACCCGGACAGGAAACACTGAAGCTTTCTTT.

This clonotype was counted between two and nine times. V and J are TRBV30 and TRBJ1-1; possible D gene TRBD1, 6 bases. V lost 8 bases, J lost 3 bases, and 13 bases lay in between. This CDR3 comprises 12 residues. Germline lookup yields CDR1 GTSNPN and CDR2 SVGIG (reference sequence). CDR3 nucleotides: TGTGCCGCAAGAGCAGGGGACACTGAAGCTTTCTTT. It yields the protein CAARAGDTEAFF. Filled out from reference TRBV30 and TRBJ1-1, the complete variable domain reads SQTIHQWPATLVQPVGSPLSLECTVEGTSNPNLYWYRQAAGRGLQLLFYSVGIGQISSEVPQNLSASRPQDRQFILSSKKLLLSDSGFYLCAARAGDTEAFFGQGTRLTVV.